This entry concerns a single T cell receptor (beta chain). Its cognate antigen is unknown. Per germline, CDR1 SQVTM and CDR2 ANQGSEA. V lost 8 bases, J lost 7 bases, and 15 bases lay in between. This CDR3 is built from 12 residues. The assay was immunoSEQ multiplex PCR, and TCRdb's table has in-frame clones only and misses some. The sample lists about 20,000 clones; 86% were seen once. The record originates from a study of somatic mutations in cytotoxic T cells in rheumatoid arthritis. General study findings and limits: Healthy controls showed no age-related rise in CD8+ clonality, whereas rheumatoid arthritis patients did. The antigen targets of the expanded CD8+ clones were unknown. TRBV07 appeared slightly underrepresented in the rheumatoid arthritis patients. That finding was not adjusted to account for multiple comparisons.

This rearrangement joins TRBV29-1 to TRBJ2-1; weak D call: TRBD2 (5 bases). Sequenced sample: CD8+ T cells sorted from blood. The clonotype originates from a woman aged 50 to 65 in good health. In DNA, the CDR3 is TGCAGCTTCTCCGGGGATGAGAATGAGCAGTTCTTC. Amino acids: CSFSGDENEQFF.